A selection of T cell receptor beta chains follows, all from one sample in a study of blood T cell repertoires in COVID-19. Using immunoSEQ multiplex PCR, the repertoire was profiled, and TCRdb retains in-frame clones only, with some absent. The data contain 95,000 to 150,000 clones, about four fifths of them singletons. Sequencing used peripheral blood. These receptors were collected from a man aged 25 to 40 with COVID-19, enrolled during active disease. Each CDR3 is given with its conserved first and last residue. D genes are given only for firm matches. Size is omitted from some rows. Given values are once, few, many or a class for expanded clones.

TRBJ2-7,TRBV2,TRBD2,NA,TGTGCCAGCAGTGAACCGGGACTAGCGCGACTCGAGCAGTACTTC,CASSEPGLARLEQYF
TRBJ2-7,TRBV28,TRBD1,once,TGTGCCAGCCTAGCTACAGGGGGGTCCTACGAGCAGTACTTC,CASLATGGSYEQYF
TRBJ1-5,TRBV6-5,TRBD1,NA,TGTGCCAGCTCGACAGGGGGCGATCAGCCCCAGCATTTT,CASSTGGDQPQHF
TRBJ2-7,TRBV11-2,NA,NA,TGTGCCAGCACCGATGATCTGACTGGGGGGAACTCCTACGAGCAGTACTTC,CASTDDLTGGNSYEQYF
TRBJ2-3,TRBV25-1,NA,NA,TGTGCCAGCAGTGATATCCAGGATAGCACAGATACGCAGTATTTT,CASSDIQDSTDTQYF
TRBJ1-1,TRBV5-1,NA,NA,TGCGCCAGCAGCCTACCGGGGGGCACTGAAGCTTTCTTT,CASSLPGGTEAFF
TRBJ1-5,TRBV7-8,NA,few,TGTGCCAGCAGCTTAGAGTTTGACAGGAGCTTTCGTCAGCCCCAGCATTTT,CASSLEFDRSFRQPQHF
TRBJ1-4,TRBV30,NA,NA,TGTGCCTGGAGTCGCGGCTGGAGGGGCGAAAAACTGTTTTTT,CAWSRGWRGEKLFF
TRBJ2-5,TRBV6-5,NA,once,TGTGCCAGTCGTGGGGCGGGGAGGGAGACCCAGTACTTC,CASRGAGRETQYF
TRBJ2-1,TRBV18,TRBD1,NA,TGTGCCAGCTCACCTACCTTCAGCGACAGGGGTGGAGAGCAGTTCTTC,CASSPTFSDRGGEQFF
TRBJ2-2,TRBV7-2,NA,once,TGTGCCAGCAGCTTTCGAGCGGGCGGCCGCACCGGGGAGCTGTTTTTT,CASSFRAGGRTGELFF
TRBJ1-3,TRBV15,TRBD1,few,TGTGCCACCAATACAGGGGCGTCCCTCTCTGGAAACACCATATATTTT,CATNTGASLSGNTIYF
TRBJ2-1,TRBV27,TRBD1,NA,TGTGCCAGCAGTAATCGCAGGGGGAATGAGCAGTTCTTC,CASSNRRGNEQFF
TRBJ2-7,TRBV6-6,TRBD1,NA,TGTGCCAGCACCGACGGGGGACAGGGGGACTACGAGCAGTACTTC,CASTDGGQGDYEQYF
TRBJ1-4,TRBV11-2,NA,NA,TGTGCCAGCAGCCGCAGTTATCCTAATGAAAAACTGTTTTTT,CASSRSYPNEKLFF